This entry features one T cell receptor (beta chain) sequence. This record comes from a study of OX40 agonist ivuxolimab in advanced cancers. At the level of the study: The patients' treatment was ivuxolimab, an agonistic anti-OX40 (CD134) antibody.

The CDR3 extends over 17 amino acids. Germline loops: CDR1 SGHNT, CDR2 YYREEE (reference sequence). Trimming removed 0 bases from V and 5 bases from J; junction bases left unmatched: 7. Assay: immunoSEQ multiplex PCR; the TCRdb copy retains only in-frame clones and omits some. This sample carries over 30,000 clones, approximately 89% of them seen once, and the ten largest clones take 0.9% to 0.95%. The rearrangement uses TRBV5-4 and TRBJ1-6, with 8 bases fitting TRBD1. This specimen consisted of CD4+ or CD8+ T cells sorted from blood, obtained in a trial of the OX40 agonist ivuxolimab. The sequence was collected from an adult with an advanced solid tumor such as melanoma, head and neck, liver or kidney cancer. In nucleotides, the CDR3 is TGTGCCAGCAGCTTGGGACAGGGGTTGGTCCATAATTCACCCCTCCACTTT. Translated, it gives CASSLGQGLVHNSPLHF.